This T cell receptor (beta chain) was captured in a study of T cells after yellow fever vaccination. Overall study findings and caveats: Most clones from primary vaccination resurfaced after the booster (roughly 96% CD4, less than 90% CD8).

CDR1 SGHTA and CDR2 FQGTGA come from the germline V gene. Trimming removed 3 bases at V and 7 bases at J, with 16 bases between. The CDR3 consists of 15 residues. Synthesis of TCR cDNA relied on 5'RACE template switching, which attached a universal primer site and UMIs. MiXCR, applied by TCRdb to the 5' RACE reads, yields one record per CDR3 protein. Of hundreds of thousands of distinct CDR3 sequences in the sample, over 9% were seen once. As concerns this clonotype: Antigen specificity is unknown.

The sequence came from a man aged 25 to 40 who received the YFV17D yellow fever vaccine. V is TRBV7-3 and J is TRBJ2-1; D is undetermined. The starting material was PBMCs, obtained on the day of the yellow fever booster vaccination. CDR3 in DNA: TGTGCCAGCAGCTTCACGGAAGCAGATCCAAATGAGCAGTTCTTC. Translated: CASSFTEADPNEQFF.